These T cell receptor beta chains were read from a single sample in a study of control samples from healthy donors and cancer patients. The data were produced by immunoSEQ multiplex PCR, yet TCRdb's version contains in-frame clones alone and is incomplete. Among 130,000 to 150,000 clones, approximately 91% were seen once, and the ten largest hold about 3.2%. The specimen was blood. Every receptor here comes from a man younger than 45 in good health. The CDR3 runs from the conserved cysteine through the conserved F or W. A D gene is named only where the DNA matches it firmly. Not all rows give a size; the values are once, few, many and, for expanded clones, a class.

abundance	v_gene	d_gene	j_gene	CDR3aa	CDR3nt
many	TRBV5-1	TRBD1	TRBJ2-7	CASRQGANEQYF	TGCGCCAGTAGACAGGGGGCCAACGAGCAGTACTTC
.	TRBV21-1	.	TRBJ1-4	CASSKNRQEGNEKLFF	TGTGCCAGCAGCAAGAACAGACAGGAGGGTAATGAAAAACTGTTTTTT
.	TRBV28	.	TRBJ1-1	CASSPPVANTEAFF	TGTGCCAGCAGCCCCCCGGTTGCGAACACTGAAGCTTTCTTT
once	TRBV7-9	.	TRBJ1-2	CASSSDRGPNYGYTF	TGTGCCAGCAGCTCTGACAGAGGTCCGAACTATGGCTACACCTTC
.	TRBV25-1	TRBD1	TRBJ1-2	CASSALGGPDPNYGYTF	TGTGCCAGCAGTGCCTTAGGGGGCCCCGACCCAAACTATGGCTACACCTTC
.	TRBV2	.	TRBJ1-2	CASILLGTDGGYTF	TGTGCCAGCATCCTCTTAGGAACAGACGGTGGCTACACCTTC
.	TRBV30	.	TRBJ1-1	CGRLRVQNTEAFF	TGTGGCAGACTCCGGGTCCAGAACACTGAAGCTTTCTTT
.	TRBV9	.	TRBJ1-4	CASSVEMGRGEKLFF	TGTGCCAGCAGCGTAGAGATGGGGCGCGGTGAAAAACTGTTTTTT
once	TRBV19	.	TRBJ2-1	CASSIGQGFPYNEQFF	TGTGCCAGTAGTATTGGGCAGGGGTTTCCTTACAATGAGCAGTTCTTC
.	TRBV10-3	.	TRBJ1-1	CAIREIMNTEAFF	TGTGCCATCAGGGAGATTATGAACACTGAAGCTTTCTTT
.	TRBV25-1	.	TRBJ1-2	CASSLQGYGYTF	TGTGCCAGCAGTCTCCAGGGCTATGGCTACACCTTC
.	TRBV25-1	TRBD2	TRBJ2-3	CASSVPGLAIYTDTQYF	TGTGCCAGCAGTGTACCGGGACTAGCGATTTACACAGATACGCAGTATTTT
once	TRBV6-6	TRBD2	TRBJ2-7	CASRDSGANYEQYF	TGTGCCAGCAGGGATAGCGGGGCCAACTACGAGCAGTACTTC
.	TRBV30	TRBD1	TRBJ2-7	CAWSADRGRTYDEQYF	TGTGCCTGGAGTGCCGACAGGGGACGGACCTACGACGAGCAGTACTTC
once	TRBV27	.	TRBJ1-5	CASSYRAGNQPQHF	TGTGCCAGCAGTTACAGGGCCGGAAATCAGCCCCAGCATTTT
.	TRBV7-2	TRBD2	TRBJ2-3	CASTQPLAGGTTDTQYF	TGTGCCAGCACCCAGCCCCTAGCGGGGGGGACCACAGATACGCAGTATTTT
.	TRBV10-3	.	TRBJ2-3	CAISEVSTSTDTQYF	TGTGCCATCAGTGAAGTCAGCACTAGCACAGATACGCAGTATTTT
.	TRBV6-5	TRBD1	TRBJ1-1	CASRDRGRMNTEAFF	TGTGCCAGCCGCGACAGGGGGCGAATGAACACTGAAGCTTTCTTT
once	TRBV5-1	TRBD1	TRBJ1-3	CASSMGDSSGNTIYF	TGCGCCAGCAGCATGGGGGACAGCTCTGGAAACACCATATATTTT
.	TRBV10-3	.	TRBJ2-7	CAISVSATHSYEQYF	TGTGCCATCAGTGTCTCGGCGACCCACTCCTACGAGCAGTACTTC